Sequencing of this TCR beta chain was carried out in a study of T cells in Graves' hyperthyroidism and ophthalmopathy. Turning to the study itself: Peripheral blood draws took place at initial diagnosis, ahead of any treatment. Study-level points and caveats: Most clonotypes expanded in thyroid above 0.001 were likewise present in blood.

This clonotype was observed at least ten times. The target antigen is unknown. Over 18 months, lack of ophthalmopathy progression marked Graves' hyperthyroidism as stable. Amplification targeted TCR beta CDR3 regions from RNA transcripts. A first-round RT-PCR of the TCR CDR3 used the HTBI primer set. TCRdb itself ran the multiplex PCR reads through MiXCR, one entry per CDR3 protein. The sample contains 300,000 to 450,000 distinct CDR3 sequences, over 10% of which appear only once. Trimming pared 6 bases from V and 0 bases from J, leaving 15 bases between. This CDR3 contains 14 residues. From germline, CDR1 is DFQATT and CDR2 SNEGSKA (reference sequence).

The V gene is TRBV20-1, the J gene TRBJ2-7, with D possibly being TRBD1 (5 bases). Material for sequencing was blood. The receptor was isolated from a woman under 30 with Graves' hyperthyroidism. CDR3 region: CSAPDSSSSYEQYF. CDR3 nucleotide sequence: TGCAGTGCCCCCGACAGTTCTAGCTCCTACGAGCAGTACTTC.